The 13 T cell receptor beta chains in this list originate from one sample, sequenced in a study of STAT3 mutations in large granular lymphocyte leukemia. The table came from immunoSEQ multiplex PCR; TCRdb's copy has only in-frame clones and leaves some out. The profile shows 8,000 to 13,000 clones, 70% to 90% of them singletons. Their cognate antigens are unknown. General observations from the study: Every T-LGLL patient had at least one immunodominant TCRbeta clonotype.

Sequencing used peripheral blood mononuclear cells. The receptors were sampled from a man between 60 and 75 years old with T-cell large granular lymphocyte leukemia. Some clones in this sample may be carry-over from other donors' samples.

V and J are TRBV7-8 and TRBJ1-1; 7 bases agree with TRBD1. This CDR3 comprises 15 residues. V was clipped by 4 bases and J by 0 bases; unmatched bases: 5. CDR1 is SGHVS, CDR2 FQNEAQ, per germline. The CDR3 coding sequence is TGTGCCAGCAGCTCTCCGACAGGGATGAACACTGAAGCTTTCTTT. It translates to CASSSPTGMNTEAFF.

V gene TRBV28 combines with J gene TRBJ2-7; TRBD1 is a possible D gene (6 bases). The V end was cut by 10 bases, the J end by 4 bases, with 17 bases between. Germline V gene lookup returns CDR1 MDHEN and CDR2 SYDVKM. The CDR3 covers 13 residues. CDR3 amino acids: CAIPPEQGYEQYF. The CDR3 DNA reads TGTGCCATACCCCCCGAGCAGGGGTACGAGCAGTACTTC.

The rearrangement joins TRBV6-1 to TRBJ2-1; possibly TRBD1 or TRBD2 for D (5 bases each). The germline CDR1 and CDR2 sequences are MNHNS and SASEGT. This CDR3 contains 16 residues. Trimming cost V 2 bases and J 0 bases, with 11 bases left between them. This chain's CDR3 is CASSEFEGSSYNEQFF. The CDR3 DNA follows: TGTGCCAGCAGTGAATTTGAGGGGAGCTCCTACAATGAGCAGTTCTTC.

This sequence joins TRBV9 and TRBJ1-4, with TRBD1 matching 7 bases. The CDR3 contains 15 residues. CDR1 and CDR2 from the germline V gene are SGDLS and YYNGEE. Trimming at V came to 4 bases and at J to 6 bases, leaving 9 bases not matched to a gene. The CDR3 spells CASSSRTGGDEKLFF. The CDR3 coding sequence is TGTGCCAGCAGCTCTCGGACAGGAGGCGATGAAAAACTGTTTTTT.

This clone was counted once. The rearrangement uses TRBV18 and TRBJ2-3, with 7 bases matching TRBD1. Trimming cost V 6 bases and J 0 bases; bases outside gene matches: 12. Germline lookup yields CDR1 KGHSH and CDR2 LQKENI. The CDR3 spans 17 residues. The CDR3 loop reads CASSPSRGGGSTDTQYF. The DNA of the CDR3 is TGTGCCAGCTCCCCTAGCAGAGGGGGCGGAAGCACAGATACGCAGTATTTT.

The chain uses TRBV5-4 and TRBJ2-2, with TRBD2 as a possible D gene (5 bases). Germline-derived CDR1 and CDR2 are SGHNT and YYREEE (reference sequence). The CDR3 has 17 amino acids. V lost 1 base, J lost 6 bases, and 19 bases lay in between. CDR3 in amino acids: CASSLRLASQWAGELFF. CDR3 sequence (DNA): TGTGCCAGCAGCTTGAGGCTAGCTTCGCAATGGGCCGGGGAGCTGTTTTTT.

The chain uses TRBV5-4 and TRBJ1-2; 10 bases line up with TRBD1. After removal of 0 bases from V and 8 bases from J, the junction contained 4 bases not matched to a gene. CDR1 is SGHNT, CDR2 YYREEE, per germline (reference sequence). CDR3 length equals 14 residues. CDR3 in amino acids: CASSLGGTGDGYTF. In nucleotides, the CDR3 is TGTGCCAGCAGCTTGGGTGGGACAGGGGACGGCTACACCTTC.

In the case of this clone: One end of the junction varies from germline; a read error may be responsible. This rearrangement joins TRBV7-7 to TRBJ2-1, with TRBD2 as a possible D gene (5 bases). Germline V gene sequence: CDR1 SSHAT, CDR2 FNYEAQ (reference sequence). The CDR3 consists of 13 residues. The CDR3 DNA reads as TGTGCTAGCAGCTTAGGAGGTGTTAATGAGCAGTTCTTC. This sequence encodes CASSLGGVNEQFF.

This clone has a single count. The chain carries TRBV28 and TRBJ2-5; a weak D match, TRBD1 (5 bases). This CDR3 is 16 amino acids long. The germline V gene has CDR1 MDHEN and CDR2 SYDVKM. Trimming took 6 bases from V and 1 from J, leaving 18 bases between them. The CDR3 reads CASSRGKGPRQETQYF. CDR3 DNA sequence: TGTGCCAGCAGCCGTGGAAAGGGGCCCCGCCAAGAGACCCAGTACTTC.

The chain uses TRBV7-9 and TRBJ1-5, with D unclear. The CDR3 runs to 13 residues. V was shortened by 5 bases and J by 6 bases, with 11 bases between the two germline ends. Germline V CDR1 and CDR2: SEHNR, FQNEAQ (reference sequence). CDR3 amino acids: CASSPAGGQPQHF. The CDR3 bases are TGTGCCAGCAGCCCCGCGGGAGGTCAGCCCCAGCATTTT.

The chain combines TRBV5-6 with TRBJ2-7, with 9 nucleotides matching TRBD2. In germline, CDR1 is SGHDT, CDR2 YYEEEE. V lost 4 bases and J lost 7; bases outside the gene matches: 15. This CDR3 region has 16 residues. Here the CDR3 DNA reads TGTGCCAGCAGCGCGTTGGCTGTCGCGGGGGGGATAGAGCAGTACTTC. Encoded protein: CASSALAVAGGIEQYF.

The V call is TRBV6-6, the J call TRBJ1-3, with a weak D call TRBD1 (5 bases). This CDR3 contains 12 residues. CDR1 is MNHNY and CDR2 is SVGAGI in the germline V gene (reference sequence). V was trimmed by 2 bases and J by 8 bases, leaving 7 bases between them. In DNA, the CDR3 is TGTGCCAGCAGTTACCGGGGGGACACCATATATTTT. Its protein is CASSYRGDTIYF.

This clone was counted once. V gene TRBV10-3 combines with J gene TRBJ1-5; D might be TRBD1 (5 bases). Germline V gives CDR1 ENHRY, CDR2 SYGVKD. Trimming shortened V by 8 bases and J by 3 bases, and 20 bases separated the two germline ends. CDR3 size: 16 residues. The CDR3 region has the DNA TGTGCCATCCAAACAGATGTCGGGGGTTCCAATCAGCCCCAGCATTTT. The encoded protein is CAIQTDVGGSNQPQHF.